This entry is about one TCR beta chain. Original methodology: Using reference gene primer amplification, nucleated cell counts were estimated. This table comes from immunoSEQ multiplex PCR, and its TCRdb copy is limited to in-frame clones, with some not included. V, J and clone size derive from that table, while D and trimming were established from the DNA sequence. This sample has roughly 350,000 clones, with 85% found just once. The sample comes from a study of blood T cell repertoires in COVID-19. About the research overall: The origin of the acute and convalescent COVID-19 samples was the United States, Italy and Spain. T cells, B-cell-depleted T cells, or PBMCs provided the cDNA or gDNA that served as material.

Germline V gene data show CDR1 as MNHEY and CDR2 as SMNVEV (reference sequence). The CDR3 contains 14 residues. V gave up 2 bases and J gave up 4 bases; unmatched junction bases: 4. The chain carries TRBV27 and TRBJ1-2; 7 bases agree with TRBD1. The source of this sequence is a woman in her late teens or twenties with acute or convalescent COVID-19. The sample was peripheral blood. CDR3 nucleotide sequence: TGTGCCAGCAGTTTACGGCGGGACAGCTATGGCTACACCTTC. This gives the protein CASSLRRDSYGYTF.